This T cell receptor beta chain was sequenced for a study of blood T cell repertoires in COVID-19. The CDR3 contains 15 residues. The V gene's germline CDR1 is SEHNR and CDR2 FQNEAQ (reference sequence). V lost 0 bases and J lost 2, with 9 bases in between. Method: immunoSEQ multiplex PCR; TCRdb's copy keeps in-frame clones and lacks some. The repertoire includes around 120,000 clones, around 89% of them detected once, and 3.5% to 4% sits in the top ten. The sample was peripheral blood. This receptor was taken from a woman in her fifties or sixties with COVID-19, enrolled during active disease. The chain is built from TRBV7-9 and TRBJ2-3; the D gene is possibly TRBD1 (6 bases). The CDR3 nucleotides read TGTGCCAGCAGCTTAGCGCAGGGGTCCACAGATACGCAGTATTTT. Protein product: CASSLAQGSTDTQYF. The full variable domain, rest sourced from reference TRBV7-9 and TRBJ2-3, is DTGVSQNPRHKITKRGQNVTFRCDPISEHNRLYWYRQTLGQGPEFLTYFQNEAQLEKSRLLSDRFSAERPKGSFSTLEIQRTEQGDSAMYLCASSLAQGSTDTQYFGPGTRLTVL.